The 11 T cell receptor beta chains in this list originate from one sample, sequenced in a study of T cells in Graves' hyperthyroidism and ophthalmopathy. There were TCR beta CDR3 regions amplified from RNA transcripts. HTBI primers were used for first-round RT-PCR of the TCR CDR3. TCRdb re-analysed the multiplex PCR reads in MiXCR, keeping a single row per CDR3 protein. The table shows around 720,000 distinct CDR3 sequences, with approximately 40% occurring only once. The sequencing input was blood. The source is a woman in her thirties or forties with Graves' hyperthyroidism.

Notes on this clonotype: The junction shows a germline mismatch at one end, possibly a read error. The rearrangement links TRBV7-7 to TRBJ2-5; D is ambiguous. The CDR3 consists of 14 residues. The germline gives CDR1 SSHAT, CDR2 FNYEAQ (reference sequence). The CDR3 spells CASSFGSTQGTQYF. Written as DNA, the CDR3 is TGTGCTAGCAGCTTCGGTAGCACTCAAGGGACCCAGTACTTC.

As regards this clonotype: This likely comes from a read error, as the CDR3 has no conserved phenylalanine or tryptophan at its end. The DNA is left out, because the CDR3 cannot be placed on it with certainty; the CDR3 is given as TCRdb lists it. The rearrangement joins TRBV29-1 to TRBJ2-7. Both ends counted, the CDR3 spans 8 residues. CDR1 and CDR2 (germline): SQVTM, ANQGSEA. This CDR3 reads CSVEEIGR.

Details on this clonotype: A read error may be the cause here, since a much bigger clone is one base away. The chain employs TRBV7-8 and TRBJ1-6; D unresolved. There are 19 residues in the CDR3. V lost 2 bases to trimming and J lost 8 bases, with 25 bases between them. Germline-derived CDR1 and CDR2 are SGHVS and FQNEAQ. The CDR3 loop reads CASSLSRVDGSCAYSPLHF. The CDR3 DNA reads TGTGCCAGCAGCTTATCAAGAGTGGACGGCTCCTGTGCCTATTCACCCCTCCACTTT.

This chain uses TRBV12-3 or TRBV12-4 with TRBJ2-7, with 9 bases that match TRBD2. The CDR3 sequence is 14 residues long. J lost 3 bases, V lost 4 bases, and 4 bases had no gene match. Written as DNA, the CDR3 is TGTGCCAGCAGTTCCCTAGCGGGGTTCTACGAGCAGTACTTC. It encodes CASSSLAGFYEQYF.

The chain is built from TRBV18 and TRBJ2-7; D is perhaps TRBD1 (6 bases). The germline gives CDR1 KGHSH, CDR2 LQKENI. Trimming removed 0 bases at V and 8 bases at J, with 14 bases between. CDR3 size: 14 residues. This CDR3 is CASSPPGHYVQQYF. The CDR3 region has the DNA TGTGCCAGCTCACCACCGGGACACTACGTACAGCAGTACTTC. The full variable domain, rest sourced from reference TRBV18 and TRBJ2-7, is NAGVMQNPRHLVRRRGQEARLRCSPMKGHSHVYWYRQLPEEGLKFMVYLQKENIIDESGMPKERFSAEFPKEGPSILRIQQVVRGDSAAYFCASSPPGHYVQQYFGPGTRLTVT.

Remarks on this clonotype: An end of the junction does not agree with germline; a read error may underlie this. V and J are TRBV29-1 and TRBJ1-1, with D possibly TRBD1 on 6 matching bases. There are 13 residues in the CDR3. From germline, CDR1 is SQVTM and CDR2 ANQGSEA. CDR3 sequence reads: CGVALTGSAEAFF. The CDR3 DNA sequence: TGCGGCGTCGCCTTGACAGGATCGGCTGAAGCTTTCTTT.

This chain links TRBV20-1 with TRBJ1-2; D ambiguous. Germline CDR1 DFQATT, CDR2 SNEGSKA (reference sequence). This CDR3 has 11 residues. V lost 5 bases to trimming and J lost 8 bases, with 12 bases between them. The CDR3: CSAPLGGGYTF. The CDR3 region has the DNA TGCAGTGCTCCCCTCGGCGGGGGCTACACCTTC.

This clonotype has a count of ten or more. The chain employs TRBV19 and TRBJ2-7, with D possibly TRBD1 on 6 matching bases. This CDR3 spans 14 amino acids. V gave up 7 bases and J gave up 1 base, with 14 bases separating them. Looked up from germline, CDR1 is LNHDA and CDR2 is SQIVND (reference sequence). The CDR3 spells CASKVGQGSYEQYF. CDR3 in DNA: TGTGCCAGTAAGGTTGGGCAGGGGTCCTACGAGCAGTACTTC.

This clonotype appeared many times. The genes are TRBV25-1 and TRBJ1-1; the D is unclear. This CDR3 is built from 15 residues. Germline V gene lookup returns CDR1 MGHDK and CDR2 SYGVNS. Trimming pared 4 bases from V and 1 base from J, leaving 13 bases between. CDR3 in amino acids: CASSVTGRGNTEAFF. CDR3 in DNA: TGTGCCAGCAGTGTAACCGGACGGGGGAACACTGAAGCTTTCTTT.

This clonotype was picked up a small number of times. The chain recombines TRBV7-3 with TRBJ1-2, with a weak D call TRBD1 (6 bases). The CDR3 is made up of 13 amino acids. The V and J ends lost 5 bases and 5 bases respectively, with 12 bases between them. Germline CDR1 and CDR2: SGHTA and FQGTGA. In DNA, the CDR3 is TGTGCCAGCAGCGGAGGGGGGACTTATGGCTACACCTTC. Translating gives CASSGGGTYGYTF. The variable domain in full, completed from reference TRBV7-3 and TRBJ1-2, reads GAGVSQTPSNKVTEKGKYVELRCDPISGHTALYWYRQSLGQGPEFLIYFQGTGAADDSGLPNDRFFAVRPEGSVSTLKIQRTERGDSAVYLCASSGGGTYGYTFGSGTRLTVV.

This chain uses TRBV20-1 with TRBJ2-1, with 9 bases fitting TRBD2. The CDR3 loop spans 16 amino acids. Germline V gene lookup returns CDR1 DFQATT and CDR2 SNEGSKA (reference sequence). Unmatched junction bases numbered 9, after V lost 6 bases and J lost 0 bases. CDR3 in amino acids: CSASGSGGNSYNEQFF. CDR3 DNA sequence: TGCAGTGCGTCCGGTAGCGGGGGTAACTCCTACAATGAGCAGTTCTTC.